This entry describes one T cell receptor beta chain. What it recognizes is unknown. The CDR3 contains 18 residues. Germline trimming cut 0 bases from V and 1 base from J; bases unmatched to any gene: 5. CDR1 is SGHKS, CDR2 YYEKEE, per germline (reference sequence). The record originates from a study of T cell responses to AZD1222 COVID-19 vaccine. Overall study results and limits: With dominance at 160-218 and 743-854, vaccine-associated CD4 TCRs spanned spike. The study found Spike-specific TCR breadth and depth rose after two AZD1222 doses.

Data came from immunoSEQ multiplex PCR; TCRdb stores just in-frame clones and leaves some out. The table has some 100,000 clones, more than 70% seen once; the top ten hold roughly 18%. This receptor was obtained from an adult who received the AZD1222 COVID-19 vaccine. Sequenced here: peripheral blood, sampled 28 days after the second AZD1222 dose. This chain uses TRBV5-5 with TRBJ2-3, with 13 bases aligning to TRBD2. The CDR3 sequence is CASSLGVGTSGGTDTQYF. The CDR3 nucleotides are TGTGCCAGCAGCTTGGGGGTCGGGACTAGCGGGGGCACAGATACGCAGTATTTT.